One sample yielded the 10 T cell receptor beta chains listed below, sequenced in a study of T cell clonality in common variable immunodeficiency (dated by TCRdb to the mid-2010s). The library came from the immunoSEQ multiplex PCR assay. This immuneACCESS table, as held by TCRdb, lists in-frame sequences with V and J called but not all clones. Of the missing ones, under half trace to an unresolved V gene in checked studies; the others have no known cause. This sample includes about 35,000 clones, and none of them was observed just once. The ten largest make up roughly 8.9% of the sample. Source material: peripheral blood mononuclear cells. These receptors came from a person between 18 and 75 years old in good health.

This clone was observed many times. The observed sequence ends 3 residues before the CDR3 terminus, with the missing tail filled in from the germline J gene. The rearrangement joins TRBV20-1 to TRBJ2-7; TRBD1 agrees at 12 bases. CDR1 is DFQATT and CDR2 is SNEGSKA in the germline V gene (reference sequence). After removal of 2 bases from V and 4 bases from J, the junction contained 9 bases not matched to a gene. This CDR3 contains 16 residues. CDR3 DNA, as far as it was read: TGCAGTGCTAGACCTACTTCGGGACAGGGGGCATACGAG. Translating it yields CSARPTSGQGAYE. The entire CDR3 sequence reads CSARPTSGQGAYEQYF.

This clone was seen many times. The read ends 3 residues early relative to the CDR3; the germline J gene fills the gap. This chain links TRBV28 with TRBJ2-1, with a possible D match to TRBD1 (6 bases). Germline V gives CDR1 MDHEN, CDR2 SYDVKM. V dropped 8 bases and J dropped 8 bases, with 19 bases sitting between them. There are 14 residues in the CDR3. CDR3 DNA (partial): TGTGCCAGCGCGAAGCCGGGACACCAGGATGAG. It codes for CASAKPGHQDE. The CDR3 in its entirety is CASAKPGHQDEQFF.

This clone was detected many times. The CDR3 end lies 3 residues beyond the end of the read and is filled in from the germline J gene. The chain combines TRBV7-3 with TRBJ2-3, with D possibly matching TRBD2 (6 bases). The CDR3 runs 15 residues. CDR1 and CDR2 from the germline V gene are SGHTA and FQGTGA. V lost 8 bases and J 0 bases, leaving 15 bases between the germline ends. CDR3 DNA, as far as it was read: TGTGCCAGCGCCCCGGGGACTTCAAGCACAGATACG. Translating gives CASAPGTSSTDT. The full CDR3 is CASAPGTSSTDTQYF.

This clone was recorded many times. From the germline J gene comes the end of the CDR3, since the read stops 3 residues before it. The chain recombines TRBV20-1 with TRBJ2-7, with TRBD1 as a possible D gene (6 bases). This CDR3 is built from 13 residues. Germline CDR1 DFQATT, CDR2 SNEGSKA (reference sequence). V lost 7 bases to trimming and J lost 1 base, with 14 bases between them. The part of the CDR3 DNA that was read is TGCAGTGGCCTGACAGGCTCTTCCTACGAG. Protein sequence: CSGLTGSSYE. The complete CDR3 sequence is CSGLTGSSYEQYF.

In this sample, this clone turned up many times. The sequenced CDR3 bases are TGTGCCAGCAGTGCACGACGGACTTACGCCTACAATGAG. This gives the protein CASSARRTYAYNE. The entire CDR3 reads CASSARRTYAYNEQFF. The chain has TRBV6-4 and TRBJ2-1, with a tentative D call TRBD2 (5 bases). Read sequence stops 3 residues before the CDR3 end, and the germline J gene provides the missing end. The length of the CDR3 is 16 residues. Germline loops: CDR1 MRHNA, CDR2 SNTAGT. With 4 bases removed from V and 2 bases from J, the gap between germline ends came to 15 bases.

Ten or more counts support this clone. Incomplete CDR3 DNA: TGTGCCAGCAGCCCGACAGGTTTCTTCGAG. It encodes CASSPTGFFE. The whole CDR3 sequence reads CASSPTGFFEQYF. The chain combines TRBV7-9 with TRBJ2-7, with a tentative D call TRBD1 (6 bases). The read halts 3 residues ahead of the CDR3 end, with the missing end drawn from the germline J gene. V was trimmed by 5 bases and J by 6 bases, leaving 14 bases between them. Germline CDR1 and CDR2: SEHNR and FQNEAQ (reference sequence). There are 13 residues in the CDR3.

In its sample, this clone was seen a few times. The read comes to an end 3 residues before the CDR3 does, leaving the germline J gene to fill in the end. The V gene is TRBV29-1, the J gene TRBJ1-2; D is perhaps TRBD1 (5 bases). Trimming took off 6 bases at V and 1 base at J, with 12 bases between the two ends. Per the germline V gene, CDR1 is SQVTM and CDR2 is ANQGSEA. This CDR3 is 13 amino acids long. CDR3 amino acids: CSVPDRFNYGYTF. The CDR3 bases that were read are TGCAGCGTCCCCGACAGATTTAACTATGGC.

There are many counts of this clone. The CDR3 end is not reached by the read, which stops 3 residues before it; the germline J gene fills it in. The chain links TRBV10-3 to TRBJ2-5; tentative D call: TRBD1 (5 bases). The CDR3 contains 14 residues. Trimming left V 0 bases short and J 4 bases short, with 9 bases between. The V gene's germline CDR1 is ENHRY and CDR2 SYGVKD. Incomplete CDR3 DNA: TGTGCCATCAGTGAGTCCCCCCAGGGAGAGACC. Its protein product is CAISESPQGET. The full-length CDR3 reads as CAISESPQGETQYF.

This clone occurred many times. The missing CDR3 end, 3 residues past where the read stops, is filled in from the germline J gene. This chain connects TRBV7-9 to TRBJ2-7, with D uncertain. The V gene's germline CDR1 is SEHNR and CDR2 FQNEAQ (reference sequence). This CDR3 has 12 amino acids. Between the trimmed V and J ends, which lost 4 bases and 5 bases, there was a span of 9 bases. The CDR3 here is CASSSRQDEQYF. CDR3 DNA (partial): TGTGCCAGCAGCTCCCGCCAGGACGAG. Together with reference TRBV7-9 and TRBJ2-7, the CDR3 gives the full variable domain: DTGVSQNPRHKITKRGQNVTFRCDPISEHNRLYWYRQTLGQGPEFLTYFQNEAQLEKSRLLSDRFSAERPKGSFSTLEIQRTEQGDSAMYLCASSSRQDEQYFGPGTRLTVT.

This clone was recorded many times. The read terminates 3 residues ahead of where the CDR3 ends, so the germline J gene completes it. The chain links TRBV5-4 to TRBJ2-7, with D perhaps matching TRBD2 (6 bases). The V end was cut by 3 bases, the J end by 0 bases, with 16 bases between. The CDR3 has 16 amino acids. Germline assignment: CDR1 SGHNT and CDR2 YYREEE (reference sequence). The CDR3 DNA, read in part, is TGTGCCAGCAGCTCGGCCCCGGGACTTAGCTCCTACGAG. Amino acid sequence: CASSSAPGLSSYE. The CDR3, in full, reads CASSSAPGLSSYEQYF.